The 2 T cell receptor beta chains given below trace back to one sample, sequenced in a study of long-term antiretroviral therapy in people with HIV (dated by TCRdb to the early 2020s). The immunoSEQ hsTCRB v3.0 assay was used at survey level resolution for TRB variable region sequencing. In TCRdb, the immuneACCESS table is reduced to in-frame sequences with V and J assigned. These tables do not hold every clone; where another copy was compared, an unresolved V gene accounts for under half, and the others remain unexplained. The sample contains more than 25,000 clones, around 90% of them found a single time. 8.3% of the sample is in the top ten clones. The sample here was unsorted PBMCs, taken 3.2 years before starting antiretroviral therapy. The receptors come from a man between 45 and 60 years old with HIV.

The genes are TRBV6-5 and TRBJ2-7; D call uncertain. The CDR3 runs to 14 residues. From germline, CDR1 is MNHEY and CDR2 SVGAGI. The V gene lost 0 bases and the J gene lost 5 bases, with 11 bases spanning the gap. CDR3 in DNA: TGTGCCAGCAGTTACTCGATGGTAAGGAACGAGCAGTACTTC. It specifies CASSYSMVRNEQYF.

The rearrangement joins TRBV4-3 to TRBJ1-1; TRBD1 might be the D (5 bases). Germline-derived CDR1 and CDR2 are LGHNA and YSLEER. CDR3 length: 13 residues. V lost 2 bases and J 5 bases, leaving 9 bases between the germline ends. The CDR3 DNA sequence: TGCGCCAGCAGCCAACGTTGGGGGACTGAAGCTTTCTTT. It encodes CASSQRWGTEAFF.